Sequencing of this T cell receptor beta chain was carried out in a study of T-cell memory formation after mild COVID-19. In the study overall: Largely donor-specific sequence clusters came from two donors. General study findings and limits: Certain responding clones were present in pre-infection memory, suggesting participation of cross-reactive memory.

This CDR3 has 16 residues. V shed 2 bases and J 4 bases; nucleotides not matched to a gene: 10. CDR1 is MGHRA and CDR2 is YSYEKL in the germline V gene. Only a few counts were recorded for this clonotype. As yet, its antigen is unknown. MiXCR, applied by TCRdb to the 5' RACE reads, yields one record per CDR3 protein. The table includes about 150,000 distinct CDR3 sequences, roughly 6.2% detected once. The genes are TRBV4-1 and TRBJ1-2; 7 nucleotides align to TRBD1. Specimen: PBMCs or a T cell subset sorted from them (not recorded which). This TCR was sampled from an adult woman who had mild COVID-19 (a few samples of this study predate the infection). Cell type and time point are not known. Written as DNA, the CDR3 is TGCGCCAGCAGCCAACCACAGGGGTTAACCTTCTATGGCTACACCTTC. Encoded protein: CASSQPQGLTFYGYTF.